The entry below gives a single TCR beta chain sequence along with its context. What it binds is not known. PCR amplification relied on 60 Vbeta primers (plus 13 Jbeta primers). Some clones are missing from TCRdb's copy, which holds only in-frame ones; the method was immunoSEQ multiplex PCR. This table holds 150,000 to 200,000 clones, about 73% found once. This sample was included in a study of cytomegalovirus exposure and HLA in healthy donors. About the study: Across a few hundred genotyped donors, 81% landed in the Caucasian-associated ancestry cluster. Study-level points and caveats: HLA alleles showed associations with around 15,000 TCR beta sequences in a later analysis, at a 0.05 false discovery rate. Immune exposure information comprised only CMV serostatus. A reported reduction in N-insertions relative to the approximately 670-donor mean was seen in an Asian-associated ancestry cluster in a later analysis.

V dropped 2 bases and J dropped 1; count of bases not matched to a gene: 4. From germline, CDR1 is KGHSH and CDR2 LQKENI. The CDR3 covers 15 residues. The TCR comes from a woman in her forties or fifties in good health and CMV-seropositive. V is TRBV18 and J is TRBJ2-5, with 7 bases identical to TRBD1. The sample comprised PBMCs. The CDR3 loop reads CASSPRGTAQETQYF. Here the CDR3 DNA reads TGTGCCAGCTCACCAAGAGGGACAGCCCAAGAGACCCAGTACTTC.